The clone carrying this T cell receptor (beta chain) turned up a few times. As for time point: after trial treatment. Treatment denoted: LDRT plus nivolumab, ipilimumab, low-dose cyclophosphamide and aspirin (RACIN trial). The donors' treatment consisted of nivolumab, ipilimumab, aspirin, low-dose cyclophosphamide and low-dose radiotherapy. Tumors of eligible patients were advanced, solid and lacking tumor-infiltrating lymphocytes. The germline gives CDR1 SGHTA, CDR2 FQGNSA. This CDR3 is built from 17 residues. Unmatched junction bases numbered 10, after V lost 5 bases and J lost 4 bases. This specimen comes from a study of low-dose radiotherapy and immunotherapy resistance in tumors. Overall study: Cohort 1 patients were irradiated with 0.5 Gy fractions every 2 weeks to 6.5 Gy total. A dose of 1 Gy per fraction every two weeks went to Cohort 2, totaling 13 Gy over 26 weeks.

Gene-specific TRAV and TRBV primers were used for first-strand cDNA, covering alpha and beta chains. Over approximately 20 PCR cycles, TCRs were amplified from a constant-region primer and V-primer adapter. TCRdb re-called the reads through MiXCR, storing one row per CDR3 protein. The table includes 100,000 or so distinct CDR3 sequences, around 21% detected once. Sequencing used PBMCs, obtained after low-dose radiotherapy plus immunotherapy. The chain links TRBV7-2 to TRBJ2-2; 10 bases are a match to TRBD1. This clonotype was obtained from a male donor with prostate cancer. CDR3 region: CASSLSLGQGSTGELFF. The CDR3, as DNA: TGTGCCAGCAGCCTCTCTTTGGGACAGGGGAGCACCGGGGAGCTGTTTTTT.